These 2 T cell receptor beta chains came from one sample sequenced in a study of early T cells in non-severe SARS-CoV-2 infection. In TCRdb, the 5' RACE reads were re-called with MiXCR into one record per CDR3 protein. In the table there are some 50,000 distinct CDR3 sequences, about 9.1% of which are singletons. The source material was whole blood. The receptors stem from an adult who was a healthcare worker with PCR-confirmed SARS-CoV-2 infection or an uninfected control (not recorded which).

This clonotype was recorded many times. The rearrangement uses TRBV6-6 and TRBJ2-3, with D hard to call. Per the germline V gene, CDR1 is MNHNY and CDR2 is SVGAGI (reference sequence). V lost 0 bases to trimming and J lost 2 bases, with 6 bases between them. The CDR3 contains 14 residues. Here the CDR3 reads CASSYSGDTDTQYF. CDR3 bases: TGTGCCAGCAGTTACTCGGGTGACACAGATACGCAGTATTTT.

This clonotype was observed a handful of times. This CDR3 reads CASSQEGGRKTGYTF. The CDR3 DNA reads TGTGCCAGCAGCCAAGAGGGTGGCAGGAAGACTGGCTACACCTTC. The chain employs TRBV3-1 and TRBJ1-2; D gene ambiguous. Germline lookup yields CDR1 LGHDT and CDR2 YNNKEL (reference sequence). The CDR3 has 15 amino acids. Trimming pared 0 bases from V and 7 bases from J, leaving 15 bases between.